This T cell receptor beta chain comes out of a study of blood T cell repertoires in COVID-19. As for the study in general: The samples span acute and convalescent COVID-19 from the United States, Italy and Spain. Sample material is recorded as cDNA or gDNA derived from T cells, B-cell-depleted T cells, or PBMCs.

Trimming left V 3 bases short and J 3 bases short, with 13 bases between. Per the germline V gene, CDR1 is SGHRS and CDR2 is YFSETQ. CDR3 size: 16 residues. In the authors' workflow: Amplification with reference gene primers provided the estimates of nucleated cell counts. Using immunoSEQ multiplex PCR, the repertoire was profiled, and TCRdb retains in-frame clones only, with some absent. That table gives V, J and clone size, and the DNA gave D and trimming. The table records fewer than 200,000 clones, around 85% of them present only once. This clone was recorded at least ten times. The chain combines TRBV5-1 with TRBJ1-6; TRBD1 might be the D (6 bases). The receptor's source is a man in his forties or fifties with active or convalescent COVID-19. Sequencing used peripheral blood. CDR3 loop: CASSSNTGIYNSPLHF. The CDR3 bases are TGCGCCAGCAGCTCGAATACAGGGATCTATAATTCACCCCTCCACTTT.